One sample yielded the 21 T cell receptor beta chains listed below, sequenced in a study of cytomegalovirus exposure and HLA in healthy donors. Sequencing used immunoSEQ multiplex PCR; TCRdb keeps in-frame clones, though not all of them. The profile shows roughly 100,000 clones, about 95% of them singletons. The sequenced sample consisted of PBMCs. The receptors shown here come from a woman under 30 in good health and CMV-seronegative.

The CDR3 bases are TGCGCCAGCAGCTTGGAAGTCTACGGCTACAATGAGCAGTTCTTC. This gives the protein CASSLEVYGYNEQFF. This chain joins TRBV5-1 and TRBJ2-1; D unclear. CDR3 size: 15 residues. With 0 bases removed from V and 3 bases from J, the gap between germline ends came to 10 bases. From germline, CDR1 is SGHRS and CDR2 YFSETQ.

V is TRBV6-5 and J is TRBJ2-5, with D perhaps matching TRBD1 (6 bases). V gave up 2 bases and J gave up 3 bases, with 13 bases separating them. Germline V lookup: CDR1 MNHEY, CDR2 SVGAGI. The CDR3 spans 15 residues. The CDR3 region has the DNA TGTGCCAGCAGTTACGGGGCCAGGGGAAAAGAGACCCAGTACTTC. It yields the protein CASSYGARGKETQYF.

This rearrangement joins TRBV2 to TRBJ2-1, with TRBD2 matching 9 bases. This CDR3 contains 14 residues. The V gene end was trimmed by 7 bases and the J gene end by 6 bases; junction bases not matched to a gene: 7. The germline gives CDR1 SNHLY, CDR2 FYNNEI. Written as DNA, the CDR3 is TGTGCCAGCACGTGGCGGGGGGGCCTCAATGAGCAGTTCTTC. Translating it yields CASTWRGGLNEQFF. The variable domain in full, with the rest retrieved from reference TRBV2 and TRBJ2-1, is EPEVTQTPSHQVTQMGQEVILRCVPISNHLYFYWYRQILGQKVEFLVSFYNNEISEKSEIFDDQFSVERPDGSNFTLKIRSTKLEDSAMYFCASTWRGGLNEQFFGPGTRLTVL.

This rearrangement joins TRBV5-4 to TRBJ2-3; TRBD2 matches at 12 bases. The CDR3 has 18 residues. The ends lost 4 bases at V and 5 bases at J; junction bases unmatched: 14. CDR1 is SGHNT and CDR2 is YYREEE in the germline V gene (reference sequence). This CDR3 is CASSLYSTSGGLVDTQYF. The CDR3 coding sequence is TGTGCCAGCAGCCTATATTCGACTAGCGGGGGCCTAGTAGATACGCAGTATTTT.

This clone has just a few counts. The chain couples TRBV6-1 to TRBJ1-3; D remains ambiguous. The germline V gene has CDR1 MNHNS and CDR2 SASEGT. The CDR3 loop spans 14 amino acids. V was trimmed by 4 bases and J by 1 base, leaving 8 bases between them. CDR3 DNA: TGTGCCAGCAGTGGGGAGGTTTCTGGAAACACCATATATTTT. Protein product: CASSGEVSGNTIYF.

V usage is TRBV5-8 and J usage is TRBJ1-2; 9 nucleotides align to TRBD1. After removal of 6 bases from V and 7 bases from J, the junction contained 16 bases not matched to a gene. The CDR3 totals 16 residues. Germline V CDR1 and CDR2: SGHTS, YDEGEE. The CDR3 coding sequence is TGTGCCAGCACGCACTCCTGGGACAGGGCTTTAGGTGGCTACACCTTC. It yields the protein CASTHSWDRALGGYTF.

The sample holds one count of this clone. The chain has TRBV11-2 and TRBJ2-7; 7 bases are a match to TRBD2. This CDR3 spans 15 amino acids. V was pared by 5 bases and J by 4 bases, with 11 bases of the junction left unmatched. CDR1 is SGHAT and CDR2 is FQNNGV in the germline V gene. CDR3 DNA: TGTGCCAGCAGCCCCAGACCTAGCGGAGGTTACGAGCAGTACTTC. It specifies CASSPRPSGGYEQYF.

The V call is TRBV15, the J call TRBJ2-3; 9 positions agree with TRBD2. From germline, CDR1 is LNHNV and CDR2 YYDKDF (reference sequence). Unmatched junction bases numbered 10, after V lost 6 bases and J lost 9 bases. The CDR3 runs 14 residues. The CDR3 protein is CATRPGTSRETQYF. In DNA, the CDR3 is TGTGCCACCAGACCCGGGACTAGCCGTGAGACGCAGTATTTT.

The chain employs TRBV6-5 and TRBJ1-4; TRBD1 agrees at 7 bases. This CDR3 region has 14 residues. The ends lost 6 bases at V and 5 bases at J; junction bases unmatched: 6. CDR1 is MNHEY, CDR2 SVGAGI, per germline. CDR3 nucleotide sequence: TGTGCCAGCAGCCGACAGGGCGCGAATGAAAAACTGTTTTTT. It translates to CASSRQGANEKLFF.

DNA of the CDR3: TGCAGCGTTGTAGCGGGGGTTTACAATGAGCAGTTCTTC. This encodes CSVVAGVYNEQFF. The rearrangement joins TRBV29-1 to TRBJ2-1, with TRBD2 identical over 9 bases. The germline V gene has CDR1 SQVTM and CDR2 ANQGSEA. V lost 4 bases to trimming and J lost 4 bases; unmatched junction nucleotides: 2. The CDR3 extends over 13 amino acids.

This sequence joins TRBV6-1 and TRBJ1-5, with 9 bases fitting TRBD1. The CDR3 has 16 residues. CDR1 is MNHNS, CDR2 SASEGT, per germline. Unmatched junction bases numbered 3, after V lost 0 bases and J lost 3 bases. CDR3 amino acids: CASSEADRGANQPQHF. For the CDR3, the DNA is TGTGCCAGCAGTGAAGCCGACAGGGGGGCCAATCAGCCCCAGCATTTT.

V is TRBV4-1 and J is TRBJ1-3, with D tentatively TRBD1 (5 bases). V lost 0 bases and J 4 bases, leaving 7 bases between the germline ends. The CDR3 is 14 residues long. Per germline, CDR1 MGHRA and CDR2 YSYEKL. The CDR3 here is CASSQDRQGNTIYF. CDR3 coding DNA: TGCGCCAGCAGCCAAGACCGACAGGGAAACACCATATATTTT.

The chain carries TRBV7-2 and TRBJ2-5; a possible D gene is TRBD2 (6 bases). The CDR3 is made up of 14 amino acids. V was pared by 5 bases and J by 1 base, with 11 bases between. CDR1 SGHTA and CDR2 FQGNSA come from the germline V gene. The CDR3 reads CASSPSVTQETQYF. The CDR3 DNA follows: TGTGCCAGCAGCCCTAGCGTAACCCAAGAGACCCAGTACTTC. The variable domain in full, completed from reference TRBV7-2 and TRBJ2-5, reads GAGVSQSPSNKVTEKGKDVELRCDPISGHTALYWYRQSLGQGLEFLIYFQGNSAPDKSGLPSDRFSAERTGGSVSTLTIQRTQQEDSAVYLCASSPSVTQETQYFGPGTRLLVL.

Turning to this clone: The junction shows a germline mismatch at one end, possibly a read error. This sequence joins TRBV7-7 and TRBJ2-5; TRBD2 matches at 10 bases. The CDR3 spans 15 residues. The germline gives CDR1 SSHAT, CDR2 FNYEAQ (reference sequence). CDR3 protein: CASSGGGPIAQTQYF. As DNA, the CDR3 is TGTGCTAGCAGCGGGGGGGGTCCGATTGCGCAGACCCAGTACTTC.

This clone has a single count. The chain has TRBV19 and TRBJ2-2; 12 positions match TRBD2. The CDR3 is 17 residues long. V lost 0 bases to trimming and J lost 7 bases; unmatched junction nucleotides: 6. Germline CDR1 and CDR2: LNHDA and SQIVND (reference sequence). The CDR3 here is CASSIDQPSGRVGELFF. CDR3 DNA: TGTGCCAGTAGTATAGATCAGCCTAGCGGGAGGGTCGGGGAGCTGTTTTTT.

The CDR3 loop is CASRDTSGGSYNEQFF. The CDR3 bases are TGTGCCAGCAGAGATACTAGCGGGGGATCGTACAATGAGCAGTTCTTC. V gene TRBV7-9 combines with J gene TRBJ2-1; 11 bases fit TRBD2. The CDR3 is made up of 16 amino acids. Per the germline V gene, CDR1 is SEHNR and CDR2 is FQNEAQ (reference sequence). V lost 6 bases, J lost 4 bases, and 8 bases stayed unmatched.

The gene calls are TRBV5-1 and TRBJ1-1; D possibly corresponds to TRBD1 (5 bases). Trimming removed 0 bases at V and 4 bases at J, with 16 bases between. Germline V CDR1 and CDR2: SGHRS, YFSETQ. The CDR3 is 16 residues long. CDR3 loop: CASSLGQGADGTEAFF. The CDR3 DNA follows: TGCGCCAGCAGCTTGGGGCAGGGCGCCGACGGCACTGAAGCTTTCTTT.

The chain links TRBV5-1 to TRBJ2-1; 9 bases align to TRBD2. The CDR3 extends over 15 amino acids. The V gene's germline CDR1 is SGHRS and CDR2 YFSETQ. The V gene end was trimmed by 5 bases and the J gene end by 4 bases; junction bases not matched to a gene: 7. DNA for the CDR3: TGCGCCAGCAGAGCAAGGACTAGCGAGTACAATGAGCAGTTCTTC. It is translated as CASRARTSEYNEQFF.

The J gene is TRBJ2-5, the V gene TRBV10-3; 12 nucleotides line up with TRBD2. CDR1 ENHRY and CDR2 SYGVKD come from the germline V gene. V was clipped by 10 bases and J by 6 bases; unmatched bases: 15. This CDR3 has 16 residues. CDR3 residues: CATTQPLAGGPQTQYF. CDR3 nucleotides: TGTGCCACCACCCAACCTCTAGCGGGGGGGCCGCAGACCCAGTACTTC.

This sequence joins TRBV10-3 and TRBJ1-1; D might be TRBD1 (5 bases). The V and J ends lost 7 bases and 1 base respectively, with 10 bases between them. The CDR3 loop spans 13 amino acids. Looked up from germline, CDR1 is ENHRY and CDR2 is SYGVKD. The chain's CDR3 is CAINPGSNTEAFF. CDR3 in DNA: TGTGCCATCAATCCAGGGTCGAACACTGAAGCTTTCTTT.

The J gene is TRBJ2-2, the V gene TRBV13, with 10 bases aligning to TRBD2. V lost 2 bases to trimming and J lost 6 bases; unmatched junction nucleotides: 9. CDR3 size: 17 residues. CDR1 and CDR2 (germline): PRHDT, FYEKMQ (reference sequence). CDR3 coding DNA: TGTGCCAGCAGCTTAAGGCGAAGACTAGCGGGTTCCGGGGAGCTGTTTTTT. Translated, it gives CASSLRRRLAGSGELFF.